The clone carrying this T cell receptor (beta chain) has at least ten counts. Antigen specificity is unknown. A read error may account for a junction end that differs from germline. This entry is derived from a study of T-cell reconstitution after alpha-beta-depleted transplantation in children. The CDR3 loop spans 15 amino acids. CDR1 and CDR2 from the germline V gene are MGHRA and YSYEKL. Unique molecular identifiers featured in how the TCRbeta library was prepared. Using its own MiXCR run on the PCR reads, TCRdb lists one record per CDR3 protein. The sample holds hundreds of thousands of distinct CDR3 sequences, roughly a quarter seen once. Study-wide results and caveats: At the one-year point after transplant, T-cell counts and TCRbeta diversity were found to come mostly from T cells that had been newly produced. Roughly two months post-transplant, alpha-beta T cells reportedly originated from several hundred graft clones that had expanded. The study traced high day-60 TCRbeta diversity in some patients to surviving recipient T cells and thymic progenitors.

The sequence came from a female patient aged 2-9 years who had a stem cell transplant for congenital amegakaryocytic thrombocytopenia, so the T cells may come from the graft donor. The starting material was PBMCs, mostly from graft donor cells, obtained 360 days after TCRalphabeta/CD19-depleted stem cell transplant. The chain joins TRBV4-1 to TRBJ2-1, with TRBD1 as a possible D gene (5 bases). CDR3 nucleotide sequence: TGCGCCAGCAGCCAAACCCTGCTAGGAAGGGGATCCTCGCTCTTC. It translates to CASSQTLLGRGSSLF.